What follows are 22 T cell receptor beta chains derived from one specimen sequenced in a study of blood T cells in healthy people across ages. For the second PCR, which ran for about 6 to 11 cycles, a sample-barcoded 5' primer and a J-beta primer mix were used. TCRdb processed the 5' RACE reads anew with MiXCR; each CDR3 protein has one entry. The table records hundreds of thousands of distinct CDR3 sequences, approximately 31% of them present only once. The sample comprised blood. These TCRs come from a woman of 80 years or more in good health.

Many counts were recorded for this clonotype. The chain links TRBV29-1 to TRBJ2-3; perhaps TRBD1 as D (7 bases). CDR1 and CDR2 (germline): SQVTM, ANQGSEA. Trimming stripped 3 bases from V and 2 bases from J, with 12 bases between. There are 14 residues in the CDR3. CDR3 nucleotides: TGCAGCGTTGAGCAGGGGGGCGTCACAGATACGCAGTATTTT. Residues: CSVEQGGVTDTQYF.

This clonotype was recorded at least ten times. The chain combines TRBV4-2 with TRBJ2-5; D not certain. This CDR3 comprises 12 residues. V was trimmed by 6 bases and J by 4 bases, leaving 9 bases between them. The germline CDR1 and CDR2 sequences are LGHNA and YNFKEQ. Here the CDR3 DNA reads TGTGCCAGCAGTACCCCAGGAGAGACCCAGTACTTC. This codes for CASSTPGETQYF.

This clonotype was detected ten times or more. The chain joins TRBV24-1 to TRBJ2-5; TRBD2 is a possible D gene (6 bases). Germline V gene sequence: CDR1 KGHDR, CDR2 SFDVKD. V shed 5 bases and J shed 0 bases, with 15 bases lying between them. The CDR3 covers 16 residues. CDR3 nucleotide sequence: TGTGCCACCAGTGGCCCGGGACTGGGGCACCAAGAGACCCAGTACTTC. Its protein is CATSGPGLGHQETQYF.

To note about this clonotype: This could be a read error, since a much larger clone is one nucleotide away. J is TRBJ2-5 and V is TRBV4-2, with 9 bases aligning to TRBD2. The trim removed 2 bases at V and 7 bases at J, leaving 14 bases unmatched. Germline V CDR1 and CDR2: LGHNA, YNFKEQ. This CDR3 region has 17 residues. The CDR3: CASSQKVRGGASGTQYF. The CDR3 bases are TGTGCCAGCAGCCAAAAAGTACGCGGGGGGGCCAGTGGGACCCAGTACTTC.

This clonotype was found many times. This may be a read error, as it is one base from a much larger clone. This chain joins TRBV4-2 and TRBJ2-5, with 12 bases lining up with TRBD1. The CDR3 is made up of 17 amino acids. Per germline, CDR1 LGHNA and CDR2 YNFKEQ. The V and J ends lost 2 bases and 11 bases, in that order; junction bases with no gene match: 15. CDR3 DNA: TGTGCCAGCAGCCAACCTCCGCCGGGACAGGGGGCAAGAGAGCAGTACTTC. Translating gives CASSQPPPGQGAREQYF.

This clonotype has a handful of counts. The gene calls are TRBV5-1 and TRBJ1-4; 8 bases fit TRBD1. The CDR3 has 14 amino acids. Germline V gives CDR1 SGHRS, CDR2 YFSETQ. Trimming cost V 6 bases and J 4 bases; bases outside gene matches: 5. CDR3 DNA sequence: TGCGCCAGCACCCAGGGGGCCGGTAATGAAAAACTGTTTTTT. Residues: CASTQGAGNEKLFF.

The CDR3 DNA reads as TGTGCCAGCAGCTTAAGAACGCCGAACTCTGGGGCCAACGTCCTGACTTTC. As protein: CASSLRTPNSGANVLTF. The chain couples TRBV7-3 to TRBJ2-6; D is unclear. The germline CDR1 and CDR2 sequences are SGHTA and FQGTGA. The ends were cut back, 1 base at V and 0 bases at J, with 10 bases in the middle. The CDR3 has 17 residues.

This clonotype was counted at least ten times. This chain uses TRBV11-2 with TRBJ1-1; D is undetermined. The V end lost 5 bases, the J end lost 3 bases, and 13 bases lay between the germline ends. CDR3 length: 14 amino acids. Looked up from germline, CDR1 is SGHAT and CDR2 is FQNNGV. This CDR3 reads CASSPWAGYTEAFF. The CDR3, as DNA: TGTGCCAGCAGCCCCTGGGCAGGATACACTGAAGCTTTCTTT.

This clonotype was picked up many times. The rearrangement links TRBV30 to TRBJ2-1; the match to TRBD1 covers 11 bases. Germline V gene sequence: CDR1 GTSNPN, CDR2 SVGIG (reference sequence). There are 14 residues in the CDR3. The V and J ends lost 3 bases and 6 bases, in that order; junction bases with no gene match: 4. The CDR3, as DNA: TGTGCCTGGAGGGGACAGGGGGTTGGCAATGAGCAGTTCTTC. Protein sequence: CAWRGQGVGNEQFF.

Ten or more counts support this clonotype. This chain connects TRBV7-9 to TRBJ1-2; no reliable D call. Germline V gives CDR1 SEHNR, CDR2 FQNEAQ (reference sequence). CDR3 length: 13 residues. Trimming took 4 bases from V and 0 from J, leaving 6 bases between them. The CDR3 DNA reads as TGTGCCAGCAGCTCACCCCCTAACTATGGCTACACCTTC. Translated: CASSSPPNYGYTF.

There are a few counts of this clonotype. This chain connects TRBV6-5 to TRBJ2-2, with D uncertain. Germline V gene sequence: CDR1 MNHEY, CDR2 SVGAGI. The length of the CDR3 is 16 residues. V lost 3 bases, J lost 0 bases, and 11 bases lay in between. CDR3 amino acids: CASSYRRHANTGELFF. For the CDR3, the DNA is TGTGCCAGCAGTTATCGTCGCCACGCGAACACCGGGGAGCTGTTTTTT.

Details on this clonotype: Possible read error: a much larger clone is one base away. CDR3 nucleotide sequence: TGTGCCGGCACCCTCCCGAGACAGGGGATTCCCTACGAGCAGTACTTC. This translates into CAGTLPRQGIPYEQYF. The chain employs TRBV12-3 or TRBV12-4 and TRBJ2-7; 8 bases map to TRBD1. This CDR3 is built from 16 residues. V lost 11 bases, J lost 2 bases, and 17 bases stayed unmatched.

This clonotype was observed a few times. A much larger clone sits a single nucleotide away, making a read error possible. The chain is built from TRBV20-1 and TRBJ2-5; weak D call: TRBD2 (7 bases). CDR1 and CDR2 from the germline V gene are DFQATT and SNEGSKA (reference sequence). V was shortened by 0 bases and J by 5 bases, with 13 bases between the two germline ends. CDR3 length equals 14 residues. CDR3 residues: CSARDWGGRETQYF. The CDR3 DNA is TGCAGTGCTAGAGATTGGGGGGGCCGTGAGACCCAGTACTTC.

This clonotype was seen repeatedly, ten times or more. J is TRBJ1-2 and V is TRBV6-2 or TRBV6-3, with 8 bases aligning to TRBD1. V trimming: 6 bases; J trimming: 7 bases; junction bases outside the gene matches: 4. The V gene's germline CDR1 is MNHEY and CDR2 SVGEGT. This CDR3 is built from 12 residues. The CDR3 region is CASRTDRAGYTF. Written as DNA, the CDR3 is TGTGCCAGCAGGACGGACAGGGCTGGCTACACCTTC.

This clonotype was seen repeatedly, ten times or more. The chain uses TRBV12-3 or TRBV12-4 and TRBJ2-1; 7 bases are shared with TRBD2. The CDR3 sequence is 15 residues long. Losses at the gene ends were 2 bases for V and 6 bases for J; bases not matched to a gene: 7. This CDR3 reads CASSLQGTTVNEQFF. As DNA, the CDR3 is TGTGCCAGCAGTTTACAAGGGACTACCGTCAATGAGCAGTTCTTC.

Ten or more counts support this clonotype. This rearrangement joins TRBV7-2 to TRBJ2-5; D gene uncertain. The germline gives CDR1 SGHTA, CDR2 FQGNSA. V was cut by 1 base and J by 5 bases, with 11 bases left in between. The CDR3 has 14 residues. CDR3 region: CASSLEIFSETQYF. CDR3 coding DNA: TGTGCCAGCAGCTTAGAGATTTTCTCGGAGACCCAGTACTTC.

The genes are TRBV7-2 and TRBJ2-5; TRBD2 matches at 7 bases. With V trimmed by 5 bases and J by 6 bases, 21 bases remained unmatched. CDR3 length equals 18 residues. The germline V gene has CDR1 SGHTA and CDR2 FQGNSA. The CDR3 protein is CASSPINSSGDGRKTQYF. The CDR3 DNA is TGTGCCAGCAGCCCCATAAATAGCAGCGGGGACGGGAGGAAGACCCAGTACTTC.

This clonotype showed up just a few times. The chain employs TRBV3-1 and TRBJ2-1; D could derive from TRBD1 or TRBD2 (6 bases each). Between the trimmed V and J ends, which lost 1 base and 6 bases, there was a span of 16 bases. CDR3 length: 16 residues. CDR1 is LGHDT, CDR2 YNNKEL, per germline (reference sequence). This CDR3 is CASSQVDRGLANEQFF. The CDR3, as DNA: TGTGCCAGCAGCCAAGTGGACCGGGGGCTCGCCAATGAGCAGTTCTTC.

This clonotype was recorded a few times. The chain joins TRBV2 to TRBJ2-1; D gene uncertain. Germline V CDR1 and CDR2: SNHLY, FYNNEI. The V gene lost 7 bases and the J gene lost 5 bases, with 6 bases spanning the gap. CDR3 length: 11 amino acids. CDR3 bases: TGTGCCAGCAAATTACACAATGAGCAGTTCTTC. Its protein is CASKLHNEQFF.

A few counts support this clonotype. The chain links TRBV6-2 or TRBV6-3 to TRBJ1-1; 8 bases are shared with TRBD1. The V segment lost 10 bases and the J segment 5 bases; nucleotides outside the gene matches: 9. Germline V gene data show CDR1 as MNHEY and CDR2 as SVGEGT. This CDR3 comprises 13 residues. The CDR3 region has the DNA TGTGCCACCAGGACAGGGATCGGGACTGAAGCTTTCTTT. It codes for CATRTGIGTEAFF.

This clonotype was detected only a few times. It may be a read error: a sequence one base away is much more abundant. J is TRBJ2-1 and V is TRBV10-3; no clear D. The CDR3 consists of 14 residues. The germline CDR1 and CDR2 sequences are ENHRY and SYGVKD. CDR3 region: CAVSESESYNEQFF. CDR3 sequence (DNA): TGTGCCGTCAGTGAGTCAGAATCATACAATGAGCAGTTCTTC.

This clonotype was recorded many times. The chain has TRBV19 and TRBJ2-1; D might be TRBD2 (6 bases). Trimming pared 9 bases from V and 1 base from J, leaving 19 bases between. Germline V gene sequence: CDR1 LNHDA, CDR2 SQIVND (reference sequence). CDR3 length equals 16 residues. This chain's CDR3 is CASTPSRGHSYNEQFF. As DNA, the CDR3 is TGTGCCAGCACCCCCTCGCGGGGCCATTCCTACAATGAGCAGTTCTTC.